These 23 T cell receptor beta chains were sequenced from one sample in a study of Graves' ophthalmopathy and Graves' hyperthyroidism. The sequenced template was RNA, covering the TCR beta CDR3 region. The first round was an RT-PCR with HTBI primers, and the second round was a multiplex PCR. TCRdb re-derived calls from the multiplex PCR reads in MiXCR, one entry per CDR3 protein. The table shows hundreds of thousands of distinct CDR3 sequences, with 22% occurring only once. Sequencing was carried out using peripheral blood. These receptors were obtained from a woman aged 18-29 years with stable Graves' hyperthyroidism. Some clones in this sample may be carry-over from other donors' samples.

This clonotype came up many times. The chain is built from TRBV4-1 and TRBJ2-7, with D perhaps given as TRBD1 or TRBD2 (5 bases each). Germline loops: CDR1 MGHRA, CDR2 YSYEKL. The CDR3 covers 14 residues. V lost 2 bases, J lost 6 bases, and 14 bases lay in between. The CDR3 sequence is CASSQPGRVVEQYF. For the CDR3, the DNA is TGCGCCAGCAGCCAACCGGGACGGGTGGTCGAGCAGTACTTC.

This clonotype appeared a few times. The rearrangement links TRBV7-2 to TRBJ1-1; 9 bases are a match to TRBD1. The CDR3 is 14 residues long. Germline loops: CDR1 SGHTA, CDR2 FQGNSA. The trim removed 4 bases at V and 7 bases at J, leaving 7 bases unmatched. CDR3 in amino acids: CASSSRQGGLEAFF. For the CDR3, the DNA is TGTGCCAGCAGCTCCCGACAGGGGGGTCTTGAAGCTTTCTTT. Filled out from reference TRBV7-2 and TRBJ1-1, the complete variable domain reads GAGVSQSPSNKVTEKGKDVELRCDPISGHTALYWYRQSLGQGLEFLIYFQGNSAPDKSGLPSDRFSAERTGGSVSTLTIQRTQQEDSAVYLCASSSRQGGLEAFFGQGTRLTVV.

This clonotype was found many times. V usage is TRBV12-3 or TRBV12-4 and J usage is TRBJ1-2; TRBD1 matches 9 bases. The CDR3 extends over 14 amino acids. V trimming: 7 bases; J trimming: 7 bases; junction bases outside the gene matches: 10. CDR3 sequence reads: CASKTRDRVSGYTF. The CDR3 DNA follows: TGTGCCAGCAAGACCCGGGACAGGGTGTCTGGCTACACCTTC.

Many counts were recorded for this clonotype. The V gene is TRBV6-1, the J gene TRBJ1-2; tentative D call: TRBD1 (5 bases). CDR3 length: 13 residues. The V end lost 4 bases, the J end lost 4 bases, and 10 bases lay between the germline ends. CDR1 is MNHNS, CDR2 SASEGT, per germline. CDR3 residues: CASSARDFYGYTF. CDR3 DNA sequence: TGTGCCAGCAGTGCCCGGGACTTCTATGGCTACACCTTC.

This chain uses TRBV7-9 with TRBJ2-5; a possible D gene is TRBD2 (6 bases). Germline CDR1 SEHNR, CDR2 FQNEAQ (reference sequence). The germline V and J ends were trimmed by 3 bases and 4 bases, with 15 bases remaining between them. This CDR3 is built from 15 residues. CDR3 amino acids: CASSFGGERGETQYF. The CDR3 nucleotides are TGTGCCAGCAGCTTTGGCGGGGAAAGGGGAGAGACCCAGTACTTC.

CDR3 sequence: CAINRDRGTYNEQFF. CDR3 bases: TGTGCCATCAACAGGGACAGGGGCACCTACAATGAGCAGTTCTTC. The V call is TRBV10-3, the J call TRBJ2-1; TRBD1 aligns across 10 bases. After removal of 7 bases from V and 2 bases from J, the junction contained 5 bases not matched to a gene. The V gene's germline CDR1 is ENHRY and CDR2 SYGVKD. This CDR3 is 15 amino acids long.

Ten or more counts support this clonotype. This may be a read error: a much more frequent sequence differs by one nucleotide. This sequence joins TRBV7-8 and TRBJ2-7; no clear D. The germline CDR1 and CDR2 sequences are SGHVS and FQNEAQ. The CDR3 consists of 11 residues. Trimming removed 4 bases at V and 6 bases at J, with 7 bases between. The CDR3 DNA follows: TGTGCCAGCAGCTGGGATAGCGAGCAGTACTTC. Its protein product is CASSWDSEQYF.

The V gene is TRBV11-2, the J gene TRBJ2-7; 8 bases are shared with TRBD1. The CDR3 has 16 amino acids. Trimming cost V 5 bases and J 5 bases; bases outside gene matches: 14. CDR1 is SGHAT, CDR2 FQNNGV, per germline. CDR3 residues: CASSQTRGRTENEQYF. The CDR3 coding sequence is TGTGCCAGCAGCCAAACCAGGGGGCGCACAGAAAACGAGCAGTACTTC.

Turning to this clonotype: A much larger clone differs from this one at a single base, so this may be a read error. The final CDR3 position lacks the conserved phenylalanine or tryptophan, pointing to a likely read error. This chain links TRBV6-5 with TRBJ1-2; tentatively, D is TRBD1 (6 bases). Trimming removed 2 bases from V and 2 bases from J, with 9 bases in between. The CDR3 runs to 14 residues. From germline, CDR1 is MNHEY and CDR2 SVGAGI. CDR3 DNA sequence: TGTGCCAGCAGTTACGCAGGGGACAACTATGGCTACACCGTC. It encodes CASSYAGDNYGYTV.

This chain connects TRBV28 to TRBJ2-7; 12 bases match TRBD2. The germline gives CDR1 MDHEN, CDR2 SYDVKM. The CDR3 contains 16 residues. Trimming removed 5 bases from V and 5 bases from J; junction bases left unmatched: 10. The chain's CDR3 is CASSRLTSGRSDEQYF. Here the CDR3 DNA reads TGTGCCAGCAGTAGATTGACTAGCGGGAGATCCGACGAGCAGTACTTC.

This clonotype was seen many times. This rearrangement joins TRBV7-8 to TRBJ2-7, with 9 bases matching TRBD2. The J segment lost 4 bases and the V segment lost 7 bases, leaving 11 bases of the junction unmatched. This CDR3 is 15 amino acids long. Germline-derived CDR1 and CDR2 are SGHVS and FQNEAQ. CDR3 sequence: CASTPRRTSAYEQYF. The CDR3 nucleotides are TGTGCCAGCACCCCTAGGAGGACTAGCGCGTACGAGCAGTACTTC.

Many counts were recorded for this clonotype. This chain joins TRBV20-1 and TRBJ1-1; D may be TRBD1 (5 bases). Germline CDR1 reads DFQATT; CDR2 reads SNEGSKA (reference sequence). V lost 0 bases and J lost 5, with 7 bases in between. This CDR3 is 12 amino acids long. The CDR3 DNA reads TGCAGTGCTAGAGACCAGGGTACTGAAGCTTTCTTT. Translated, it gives CSARDQGTEAFF.

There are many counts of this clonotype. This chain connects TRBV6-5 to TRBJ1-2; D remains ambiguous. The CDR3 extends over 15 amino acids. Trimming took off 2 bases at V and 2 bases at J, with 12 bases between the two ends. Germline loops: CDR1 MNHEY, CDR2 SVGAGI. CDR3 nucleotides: TGTGCCAGCAGTTACCGCACCGGCCGGAACTATGGCTACACCTTC. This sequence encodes CASSYRTGRNYGYTF.

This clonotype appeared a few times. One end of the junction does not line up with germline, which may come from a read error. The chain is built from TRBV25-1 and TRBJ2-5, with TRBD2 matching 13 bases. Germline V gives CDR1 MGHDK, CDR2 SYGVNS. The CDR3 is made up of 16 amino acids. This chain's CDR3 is CASSEGLAGVQETLYF. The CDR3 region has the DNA TGTGCCAGCAGTGAAGGACTAGCGGGGGTCCAAGAGACCCTGTACTTC.

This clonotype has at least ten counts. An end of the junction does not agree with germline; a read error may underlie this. CDR3 in amino acids: CASSPGGPEASF. CDR3 DNA sequence: TGTGCCAGCAGCCCAGGGGGACCTGAAGCTTCCTTT. The chain recombines TRBV7-2 with TRBJ1-1; the match to TRBD1 covers 7 bases. This CDR3 is 12 amino acids long. Germline CDR1 is SGHTA and CDR2 is FQGNSA.

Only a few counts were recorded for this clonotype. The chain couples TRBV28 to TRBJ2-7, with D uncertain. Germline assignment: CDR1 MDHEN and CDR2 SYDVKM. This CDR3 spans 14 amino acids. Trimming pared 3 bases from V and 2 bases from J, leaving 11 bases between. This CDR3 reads CASSFRLNPYEQYF. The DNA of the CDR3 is TGTGCCAGCAGTTTTCGCCTTAATCCCTACGAGCAGTACTTC. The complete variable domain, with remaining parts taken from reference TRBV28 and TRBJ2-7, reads DVKVTQSSRYLVKRTGEKVFLECVQDMDHENMFWYRQDPGLGLRLIYFSYDVKMKEKGDIPEGYSVSREKKERFSLILESASTNQTSMYLCASSFRLNPYEQYFGPGTRLTVT.

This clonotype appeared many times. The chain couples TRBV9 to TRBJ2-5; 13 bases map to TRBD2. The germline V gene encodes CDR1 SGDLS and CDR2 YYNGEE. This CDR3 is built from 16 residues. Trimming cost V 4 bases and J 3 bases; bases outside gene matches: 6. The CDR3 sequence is CASSKGLAGSEETQYF. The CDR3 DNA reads TGTGCCAGCAGCAAGGGACTAGCGGGGTCGGAAGAGACCCAGTACTTC.

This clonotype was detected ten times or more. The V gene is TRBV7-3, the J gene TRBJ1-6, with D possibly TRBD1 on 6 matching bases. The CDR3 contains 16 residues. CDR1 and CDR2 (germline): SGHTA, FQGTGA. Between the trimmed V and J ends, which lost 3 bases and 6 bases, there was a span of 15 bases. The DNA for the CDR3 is TGTGCCAGCAGCTTGGGCCAGGGGATTAGTAATTCACCCCTCCACTTT. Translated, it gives CASSLGQGISNSPLHF. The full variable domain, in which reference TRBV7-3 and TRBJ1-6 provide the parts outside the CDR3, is GAGVSQTPSNKVTEKGKYVELRCDPISGHTALYWYRQSLGQGPEFLIYFQGTGAADDSGLPNDRFFAVRPEGSVSTLKIQRTERGDSAVYLCASSLGQGISNSPLHFGNGTRLTVT.

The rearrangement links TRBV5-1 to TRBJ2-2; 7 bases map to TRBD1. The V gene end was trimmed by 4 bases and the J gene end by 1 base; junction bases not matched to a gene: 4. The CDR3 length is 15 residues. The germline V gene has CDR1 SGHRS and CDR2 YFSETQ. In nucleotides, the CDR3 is TGCGCCAGCAGCCGGGGACAGCTGAACACCGGGGAGCTGTTTTTT. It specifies CASSRGQLNTGELFF.

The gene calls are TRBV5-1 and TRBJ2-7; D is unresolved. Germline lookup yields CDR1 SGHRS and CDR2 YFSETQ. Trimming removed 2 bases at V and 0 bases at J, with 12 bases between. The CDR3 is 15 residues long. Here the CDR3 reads CASSFWTSGSYEQYF. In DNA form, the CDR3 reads TGCGCCAGCAGCTTTTGGACGTCTGGCTCCTACGAGCAGTACTTC.

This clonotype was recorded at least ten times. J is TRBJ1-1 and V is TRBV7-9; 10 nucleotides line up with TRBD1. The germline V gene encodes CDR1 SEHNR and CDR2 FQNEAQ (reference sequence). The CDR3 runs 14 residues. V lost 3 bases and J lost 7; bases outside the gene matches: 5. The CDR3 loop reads CASSLSGTGDEAFF. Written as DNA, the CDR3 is TGTGCCAGCAGCTTGTCCGGGACAGGGGATGAAGCTTTCTTT.

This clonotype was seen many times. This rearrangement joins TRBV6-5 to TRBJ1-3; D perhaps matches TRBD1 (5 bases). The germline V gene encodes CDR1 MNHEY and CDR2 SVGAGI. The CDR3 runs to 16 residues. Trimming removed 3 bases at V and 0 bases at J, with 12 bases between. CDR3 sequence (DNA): TGTGCCAGCAGTTATGGGGCGGGGAGCTCTGGAAACACCATATATTTT. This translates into CASSYGAGSSGNTIYF.

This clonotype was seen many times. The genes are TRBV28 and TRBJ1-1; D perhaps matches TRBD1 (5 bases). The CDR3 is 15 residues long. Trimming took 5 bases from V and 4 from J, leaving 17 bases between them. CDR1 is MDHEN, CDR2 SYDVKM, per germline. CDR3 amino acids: CASSGASTESTEAFF. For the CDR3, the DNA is TGTGCCAGCAGTGGCGCCTCGACAGAGAGCACTGAAGCTTTCTTT. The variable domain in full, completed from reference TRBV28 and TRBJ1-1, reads DVKVTQSSRYLVKRTGEKVFLECVQDMDHENMFWYRQDPGLGLRLIYFSYDVKMKEKGDIPEGYSVSREKKERFSLILESASTNQTSMYLCASSGASTESTEAFFGQGTRLTVV.